This TCR beta chain derives from a study of regulatory T cells in long-lasting Graves disease. The TCR beta library used iRepertoire HTBI primers with Arm-PCR amplification of CDR3. TCRdb processed the multiplex PCR reads anew with MiXCR; each CDR3 protein has one entry. The data hold about 460,000 distinct CDR3 sequences, with 12% to 15% observed a single time. Time point here: newly diagnosed GD, antithyroid drugs for less than 3 months. The authors made the TCR library using RNA they extracted from PBMCs. Per the germline V gene, CDR1 is DFQATT and CDR2 is SNEGSKA (reference sequence). The CDR3 length is 14 residues. The V segment lost 7 bases and the J segment 0 bases; nucleotides outside the gene matches: 5. This clonotype was picked up a small number of times. The same specimen was also included in a second study, on T cells in Graves' hyperthyroidism and ophthalmopathy. From that study: Not enrolled were patients with uncontrolled infection, other autoimmune disease, pregnancy or lactation. Blood also showed most of the thyroid clonotypes that were expanded above 0.001.

Sequenced here: peripheral blood mononuclear cells (PBMCs), sampled at new diagnosis, from a patient treated with antithyroid drugs. This clonotype was obtained from a woman in her forties or fifties with Graves disease. The rearrangement uses TRBV20-1 and TRBJ2-3; 9 nucleotides line up with TRBD2. CDR3 protein: CSVPSGKSTDTQYF. The CDR3 DNA sequence: TGCAGTGTCCCTAGCGGGAAAAGCACAGATACGCAGTATTTT.